What follows are 28 T cell receptor beta chains derived from one specimen sequenced in a study of cytomegalovirus exposure and HLA in healthy donors. TCRdb's table, derived via immunoSEQ multiplex PCR, lists solely in-frame clones and lacks some. Among 150,000 to 200,000 clones listed, roughly 89% were seen once. Sequencing input: PBMCs. The receptors were gathered from a woman aged 30 to 39 in good health and CMV-seronegative.

The chain couples TRBV4-1 to TRBJ2-2; the match to TRBD1 covers 8 bases. In germline, CDR1 is MGHRA, CDR2 YSYEKL. This CDR3 has 18 amino acids. The J segment lost 1 base and the V segment lost 0 bases, leaving 7 bases of the junction unmatched. The CDR3 is CASSQDLGGTGNTGELFF. Here the CDR3 DNA reads TGCGCCAGCAGCCAAGATCTTGGGGGGACAGGGAACACCGGGGAGCTGTTTTTT.

The chain is built from TRBV4-3 and TRBJ1-6, with TRBD1 identical over 9 bases. The V gene's germline CDR1 is LGHNA and CDR2 YSLEER. The CDR3 consists of 15 residues. The V and J ends lost 3 bases and 8 bases, in that order; junction bases with no gene match: 5. In DNA, the CDR3 is TGCGCCAGCAGCCAGGGACAGGGAGGTCATTCACCCCTCCACTTT. This codes for CASSQGQGGHSPLHF.

V usage is TRBV2 and J usage is TRBJ2-2; no reliable D call. The germline V and J ends were trimmed by 7 bases and 5 bases, with 20 bases remaining between them. Germline assignment: CDR1 SNHLY and CDR2 FYNNEI. The CDR3 sequence is 16 residues long. In DNA form, the CDR3 reads TGTGCCAGCAAAGTGAGCGACTGGCTAGTTACCGGGGAGCTGTTTTTT. This sequence encodes CASKVSDWLVTGELFF.

J is TRBJ1-4 and V is TRBV2, with 9 bases identical to TRBD1. V trimming: 5 bases; J trimming: 4 bases; junction bases outside the gene matches: 2. The CDR3 totals 14 residues. CDR1 is SNHLY and CDR2 is FYNNEI in the germline V gene. DNA of the CDR3: TGTGCCAGCAGTACGACAGGGGGTAATGAAAAACTGTTTTTT. Amino acid sequence: CASSTTGGNEKLFF.

The V gene is TRBV5-1, the J gene TRBJ1-3, with TRBD1 matching over 9 bases. The CDR3 covers 14 residues. Trimming removed 8 bases from V and 0 bases from J; junction bases left unmatched: 3. The germline CDR1 and CDR2 sequences are SGHRS and YFSETQ. CDR3 coding DNA: TGCGCCAGTGGGACAGGGTTCTCTGGAAACACCATATATTTT. This gives the protein CASGTGFSGNTIYF.

The chain combines TRBV5-1 with TRBJ2-7; tentative D call: TRBD1 (6 bases). Between the trimmed V and J ends, which lost 0 bases and 5 bases, there was a span of 9 bases. The CDR3 covers 13 residues. Germline values: CDR1 SGHRS, CDR2 YFSETQ. In DNA form, the CDR3 reads TGCGCCAGCAGCTTGGGAGGGGGTAACGAGCAGTACTTC. Encoded protein: CASSLGGGNEQYF.

In DNA, the CDR3 is TGTGCCAGCAGCGCCCGGACAGTACCTATGAACACTGAAGCTTTCTTT. Residues: CASSARTVPMNTEAFF. The chain joins TRBV9 to TRBJ1-1, with D possibly being TRBD1 (6 bases). The CDR3 runs to 16 residues. V lost 3 bases and J lost 0, with 15 bases in between. In germline, CDR1 is SGDLS, CDR2 YYNGEE.

The CDR3 DNA follows: TGCGCCAGCAGTGCGACGGGGGTCTCCCAAGAGACCCAGTACTTC. This codes for CASSATGVSQETQYF. This sequence joins TRBV5-1 and TRBJ2-5, with a weak D call TRBD2 (6 bases). CDR3 length equals 15 residues. Deletions cut 5 bases from V and 1 base from J, with 15 bases between. The germline V gene encodes CDR1 SGHRS and CDR2 YFSETQ.

J is TRBJ2-7 and V is TRBV7-8; TRBD2 agrees at 13 bases. This CDR3 comprises 19 residues. V lost 2 bases to trimming and J lost 0 bases; unmatched junction nucleotides: 10. Germline CDR1 reads SGHVS; CDR2 reads FQNEAQ. CDR3 region: CASSLYPTSGGKSSYEQYF. CDR3 in DNA: TGTGCCAGCAGCTTATACCCGACTAGCGGGGGGAAAAGCTCCTACGAGCAGTACTTC.

V usage is TRBV2 and J usage is TRBJ2-1, with 13 bases that match TRBD2. The CDR3 runs 13 residues. CDR1 SNHLY and CDR2 FYNNEI come from the germline V gene. Trimming took 8 bases from V and 6 from J; bases not matched to a gene: 1. Here the CDR3 reads CASRLAGGNEQFF. The CDR3 nucleotides read TGTGCCAGCCGACTAGCGGGGGGCAATGAGCAGTTCTTC.

This sequence joins TRBV7-6 and TRBJ2-6; no reliable D call. Germline lookup yields CDR1 SGHVS and CDR2 FNYEAQ. The CDR3 loop spans 16 amino acids. V lost 3 bases and J 0 bases, leaving 9 bases between the germline ends. CDR3 sequence (DNA): TGTGCCAGCAGCTTGGTGGCCGTCTCTGGGGCCAACGTCCTGACTTTC. Protein: CASSLVAVSGANVLTF.

V is TRBV5-1 and J is TRBJ1-1; TRBD1 is a possible D gene (5 bases). This CDR3 region has 12 residues. Trimming removed 3 bases from V and 6 bases from J, with 9 bases in between. Germline CDR1 and CDR2: SGHRS and YFSETQ. This chain's CDR3 is CASSSGNSEAFF. The CDR3 DNA is TGCGCCAGCAGCTCAGGGAATTCTGAAGCTTTCTTT.

The CDR3 loop reads CATSRGQRQETQYF. For the CDR3, the DNA is TGTGCCACCAGCAGAGGACAGAGACAAGAGACCCAGTACTTC. The chain combines TRBV15 with TRBJ2-5; D perhaps matches TRBD1 (5 bases). Looked up from germline, CDR1 is LNHNV and CDR2 is YYDKDF (reference sequence). V was cut by 1 base and J by 2 bases, with 8 bases left in between. This CDR3 comprises 14 residues.

The table lists this clone with a few counts. This chain joins TRBV6-1 and TRBJ2-3, with D possibly matching TRBD1 (5 bases). There are 15 residues in the CDR3. The germline CDR1 and CDR2 sequences are MNHNS and SASEGT. Trimming left V 1 base short and J 1 base short, with 9 bases between. The CDR3 DNA reads as TGTGCCAGCAGTGAAGGGGGCGCGGGCACAGATACGCAGTATTTT. Its protein product is CASSEGGAGTDTQYF.

The chain joins TRBV13 to TRBJ1-1; no definite D call. Germline-derived CDR1 and CDR2 are PRHDT and FYEKMQ (reference sequence). Trimming pared 4 bases from V and 4 bases from J, leaving 13 bases between. The CDR3 covers 14 residues. The CDR3: CASSSATESTEAFF. The CDR3 DNA sequence: TGTGCCAGCAGCTCAGCCACGGAGAGCACTGAAGCTTTCTTT. Supplemented by reference TRBV13 and TRBJ1-1, the full variable domain reads AAGVIQSPRHLIKEKRETATLKCYPIPRHDTVYWYQQGPGQDPQFLISFYEKMQSDKGSIPDRFSAQQFSDYHSELNMSSLELGDSALYFCASSSATESTEAFFGQGTRLTVV.

This clone came up a few times. This chain connects TRBV21-1 to TRBJ2-7; TRBD2, the table's D call, lacks a check against the DNA. TRBV21-1 is designated a pseudogene. The CDR3 has 16 amino acids. Here the CDR3 DNA reads TGTGCCAGCAGCAATCCTACGCGGTGTGGGTCCTACGAGCAGTACTTC. Translating it yields CASSNPTRCGSYEQYF.

This clone has just one count. The chain recombines TRBV9 with TRBJ1-4; perhaps TRBD1 as D (6 bases). Germline loops: CDR1 SGDLS, CDR2 YYNGEE. CDR3 size: 15 residues. Deletions cut 0 bases from V and 8 bases from J, with 14 bases between. The CDR3 is CASSVDSRGREKLFF. CDR3 sequence (DNA): TGTGCCAGCAGCGTAGATTCCAGGGGACGAGAAAAACTGTTTTTT.

This clone occurred once. The chain links TRBV29-1 to TRBJ2-7; D call uncertain. The CDR3 is 13 residues long. Germline assignment: CDR1 SQVTM and CDR2 ANQGSEA. V dropped 4 bases and J dropped 0 bases, with 10 bases sitting between them. CDR3 coding DNA: TGCAGCGTTGCCGCCAGGTACTCCTACGAGCAGTACTTC. Residues: CSVAARYSYEQYF.

This clone was picked up one time. J is TRBJ1-6 and V is TRBV13, with TRBD1 matching 8 bases. V was clipped by 2 bases and J by 7 bases; unmatched bases: 7. Germline V CDR1 and CDR2: PRHDT, FYEKMQ (reference sequence). The length of the CDR3 is 16 residues. The CDR3 here is CASSLMGQVANSPLHF. As DNA, the CDR3 is TGTGCCAGCAGCTTAATGGGACAGGTCGCAAATTCACCCCTCCACTTT.

This sequence joins TRBV10-3 and TRBJ2-7, with D possibly being TRBD1 (6 bases). The CDR3 loop spans 16 amino acids. V was clipped by 2 bases and J by 0 bases, with 14 bases between them. Germline V gives CDR1 ENHRY, CDR2 SYGVKD. In DNA, the CDR3 is TGTGCCATCAGTGAGGTAGCAGGGGAATCCTCCTACGAGCAGTACTTC. It specifies CAISEVAGESSYEQYF.

V and J are TRBV7-2 and TRBJ1-1, with D possibly TRBD1 on 5 matching bases. Germline V gene lookup returns CDR1 SGHTA and CDR2 FQGNSA. This CDR3 is 17 amino acids long. The germline V and J ends were trimmed by 5 bases and 1 base, with 20 bases remaining between them. In nucleotides, the CDR3 is TGTGCCAGCAGCCCGAGGTCTGGGGCAGAGTCGAACACTGAAGCTTTCTTT. It specifies CASSPRSGAESNTEAFF.

The chain recombines TRBV2 with TRBJ1-6; D perhaps matches TRBD1 (5 bases). V lost 0 bases to trimming and J lost 11 bases, with 17 bases between them. CDR1 SNHLY and CDR2 FYNNEI come from the germline V gene. CDR3 size: 16 residues. CDR3 sequence: CASSEAGGRFAPPLHF. DNA for the CDR3: TGTGCCAGCAGTGAAGCGGGGGGTAGGTTCGCCCCACCCCTCCACTTT.

In DNA, the CDR3 is TGTGCCAGCAGCTTACGCGGGGGGGCGGGGGAGACCCAGTACTTC. Translated, it gives CASSLRGGAGETQYF. The chain combines TRBV7-2 with TRBJ2-5, with 9 bases lining up with TRBD2. There are 15 residues in the CDR3. With 2 bases clipped from V and 5 bases from J, the junction kept 6 bases outside the gene matches. The germline gives CDR1 SGHTA, CDR2 FQGNSA.

This clone was recorded a few times. The rearrangement joins TRBV7-9 to TRBJ1-5; D is ambiguous. Germline V gene lookup returns CDR1 SEHNR and CDR2 FQNEAQ (reference sequence). Trimming removed 3 bases from V and 6 bases from J, with 15 bases in between. The CDR3 is 15 amino acids. CDR3 nucleotide sequence: TGTGCCAGCAGCTTTGGAGAGGGTGAGGTTCAGCCCCAGCATTTT. Translation gives CASSFGEGEVQPQHF.

The genes are TRBV6-5 and TRBJ2-7; a weak D match, TRBD2 (5 bases). In germline, CDR1 is MNHEY, CDR2 SVGAGI. The germline V and J ends were trimmed by 4 bases and 6 bases, with 16 bases remaining between them. The CDR3 contains 14 residues. The CDR3, as DNA: TGTGCCAGCAGTTCGGACTCAGACTCCCTCGAGCAGTACTTC. It specifies CASSSDSDSLEQYF.

This clone has only a few counts. The chain uses TRBV5-1 and TRBJ1-2; D gene ambiguous. In germline, CDR1 is SGHRS, CDR2 YFSETQ. V gave up 0 bases and J gave up 7 bases, with 13 bases separating them. This CDR3 region has 14 residues. CDR3 sequence reads: CASSLGSGVGGYTF. The CDR3 coding sequence is TGCGCCAGCAGCTTGGGATCCGGGGTGGGTGGCTACACCTTC.

The chain couples TRBV4-1 to TRBJ2-3; 8 nucleotides line up with TRBD2. Germline trimming cut 4 bases from V and 6 bases from J; bases unmatched to any gene: 9. The length of the CDR3 is 15 residues. Germline V gene data show CDR1 as MGHRA and CDR2 as YSYEKL. CDR3 in amino acids: CASSPGGARGDTQYF. The CDR3 DNA follows: TGCGCCAGCAGCCCCGGGGGGGCGAGAGGTGATACGCAGTATTTT.

This CDR3 reads CASSARRRKISGNTIYF. DNA of the CDR3: TGTGCCAGCAGCGCCCGGAGACGGAAGATCTCTGGAAACACCATATATTTT. The rearrangement joins TRBV21-1 to TRBJ1-3. TRBV21-1 is a known pseudogene. This CDR3 is built from 17 residues.